This TCR beta chain is from a study of blood T cell repertoires in COVID-19. Study background: PBMCs, B-cell-depleted T cells, or T cells were the source of the cDNA or gDNA that made up the material.

Authors' methods: Reference gene primer amplification gave nucleated cell count estimates. Profiling relied on immunoSEQ multiplex PCR, and the TCRdb table lists in-frame clones only, not all of them. The DNA was the basis for D and trimming; V, J and clone size are from that table. In the table there are 150,000 or so clones, approximately 85% of which are singletons. The source material was peripheral blood. The clonotype comes from a man in his fifties or sixties with active or convalescent COVID-19.

In nucleotides, the CDR3 is TGTGCCAGCAGCTTAACCAGGGTGGAGACCCAGTACTTC. The encoded protein is CASSLTRVETQYF. The rearrangement uses TRBV7-2 and TRBJ2-5; D perhaps matches TRBD1 (5 bases). Trimming pared 2 bases from V and 5 bases from J, leaving 9 bases between. The CDR3 contains 13 residues. Germline CDR1 SGHTA, CDR2 FQGNSA.